These T cell receptor beta chains were read from a single sample in a study of blood T cell repertoires in COVID-19. TCRdb's copy holds only in-frame clones and misses some; the assay was immunoSEQ multiplex PCR. The table includes around 250,000 clones, roughly nine tenths detected once. The specimen was peripheral blood. These receptors all stem from a man between 60 and 70 years old with acute or convalescent COVID-19. Each CDR3 is given with its conserved first and last residue. A D gene is named only where the DNA matches it firmly. Clone sizes are given selectively: once, few, many, or a class where the clone is expanded.

v_call: TRBV7-9; cdr3_length: 15; d_call: TRBD2; j_call: TRBJ2-7; clone_size: -; cdr3_aa: CASSLAGGPSYEQYF; cdr3_nt: TGTGCCAGCAGCTTAGCGGGAGGGCCCTCCTACGAGCAGTACTTC
v_call: TRBV7-2; cdr3_length: 15; d_call: -; j_call: TRBJ1-6; clone_size: -; cdr3_aa: CASSLDTGNNSPLHF; cdr3_nt: TGTGCCAGCAGCTTAGATACGGGGAATAATTCACCCCTCCACTTT
v_call: TRBV11-3; cdr3_length: 15; d_call: TRBD2; j_call: TRBJ2-1; clone_size: few; cdr3_aa: CASSLEAGVYNEQFF; cdr3_nt: TGTGCCAGCAGCTTAGAAGCGGGGGTCTACAATGAGCAGTTCTTC
v_call: TRBV7-2; cdr3_length: 14; d_call: TRBD1; j_call: TRBJ2-2; clone_size: -; cdr3_aa: CASSIRQGAGELFF; cdr3_nt: TGTGCCAGCAGCATCAGACAGGGGGCCGGGGAGCTGTTTTTT
v_call: TRBV7-3; cdr3_length: 16; d_call: -; j_call: TRBJ2-2; clone_size: -; cdr3_aa: CASSFQSGSASGELFF; cdr3_nt: TGTGCCAGCAGTTTTCAGAGCGGTAGCGCGTCCGGGGAGCTGTTTTTT
v_call: TRBV3-1/TRBV3-2; cdr3_length: 16; d_call: -; j_call: TRBJ1-1; clone_size: once; cdr3_aa: CASSQDLRTQDTEAFF; cdr3_nt: TGTGCCAGCAGCCAAGATCTGCGCACTCAAGACACTGAAGCTTTCTTT
v_call: TRBV25-1; cdr3_length: 11; d_call: -; j_call: TRBJ2-7; clone_size: -; cdr3_aa: CASTGSYEQYF; cdr3_nt: TGTGCCAGCACAGGATCCTACGAGCAGTACTTC
v_call: TRBV4-2; cdr3_length: 15; d_call: TRBD1; j_call: TRBJ1-2; clone_size: -; cdr3_aa: CASSQDTGGREGYTF; cdr3_nt: TGTGCCAGCAGCCAAGATACAGGGGGCCGGGAGGGCTACACCTTC
v_call: TRBV2; cdr3_length: 16; d_call: TRBD2; j_call: TRBJ2-2; clone_size: -; cdr3_aa: CASSRASGIGTGELFF; cdr3_nt: TGTGCCAGCTCCCGGGCTAGCGGGATAGGCACCGGGGAGCTGTTTTTT
v_call: TRBV29-1; cdr3_length: 18; d_call: TRBD2; j_call: TRBJ2-1; clone_size: -; cdr3_aa: CSVEYRGLAGPTDNEQFF; cdr3_nt: TGCAGCGTTGAATATCGAGGACTAGCCGGCCCGACTGACAATGAGCAGTTCTTC